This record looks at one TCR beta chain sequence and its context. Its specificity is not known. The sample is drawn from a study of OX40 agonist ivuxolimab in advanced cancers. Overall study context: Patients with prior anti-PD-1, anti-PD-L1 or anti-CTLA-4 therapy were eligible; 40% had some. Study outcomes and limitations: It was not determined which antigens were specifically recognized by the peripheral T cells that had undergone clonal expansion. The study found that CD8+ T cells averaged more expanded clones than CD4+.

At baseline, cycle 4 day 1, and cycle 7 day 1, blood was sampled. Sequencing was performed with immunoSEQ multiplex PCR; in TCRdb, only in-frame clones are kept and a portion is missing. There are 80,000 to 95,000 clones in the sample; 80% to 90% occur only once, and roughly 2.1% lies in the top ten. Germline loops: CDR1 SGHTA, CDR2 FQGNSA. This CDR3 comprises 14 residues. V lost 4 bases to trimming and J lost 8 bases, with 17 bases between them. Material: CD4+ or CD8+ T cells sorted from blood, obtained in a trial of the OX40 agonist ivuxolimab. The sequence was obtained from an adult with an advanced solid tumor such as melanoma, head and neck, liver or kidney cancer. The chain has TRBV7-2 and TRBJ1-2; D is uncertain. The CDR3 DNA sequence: TGTGCCAGCAGCTATGAGGAGGGCCTAGGGGGCTACACCTTC. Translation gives CASSYEEGLGGYTF.